Detailed here is one T cell receptor beta chain. No antigen is known for it. Per sample, no less than 6 micrograms of total RNA were extracted. The CDR3 totals 15 residues. Deletions cut 6 bases from V and 0 bases from J, with 15 bases between. CDR1 and CDR2 (germline): SQVTM, ANQGSEA. The data were obtained in a study of blood T cells in healthy people across ages. Through a sample-barcoded 5' primer and a J-beta primer mix, a second PCR was run for roughly 6 to 12 cycles. Every cDNA was tagged by a template-switch adaptor with 12 random nucleotides. TCRdb ran MiXCR on the 5' RACE reads and lists one entry per CDR3 protein. The sample consists of about 580,000 distinct CDR3 sequences, around half of them appearing once. General study results and limits: Long-lived donors carried more naive CD4+ cells and greater diversity than aged donors. Diversity estimates from one million T cells were considered underestimates.

The chain couples TRBV29-1 to TRBJ2-1; D ambiguous. Sequences were obtained from blood. The sequence derives from a man of 80 years or more in good health. The CDR3, as DNA: TGCAGCGTGGCAATCGGCGGAAACTCCTACAATGAGCAGTTCTTC. This translates into CSVAIGGNSYNEQFF.